A single sample gave rise to the 20 T cell receptor beta chains below, sequenced in a study of technical replicates of blood from several donors. This table comes from immunoSEQ multiplex PCR, and its TCRdb copy is limited to in-frame clones, with some not included. This repertoire shows some 85,000 clones, just over 95% found once; its top ten account for around 0.33%. Sequencing input: T cells isolated from PBMCs. The receptors come from a human donor in good health.

The V gene is TRBV2, the J gene TRBJ1-2; maybe TRBD1 (5 bases). There are 15 residues in the CDR3. Germline V gene data show CDR1 as SNHLY and CDR2 as FYNNEI. Trimming removed 0 bases from V and 7 bases from J, with 15 bases in between. The CDR3 nucleotides are TGTGCCAGCAGTGAAGCTTCAGGGTTACTTCGTGGCTACACCTTC. Protein: CASSEASGLLRGYTF. Using reference TRBV2 and TRBJ1-2 for the parts outside the CDR3, the full variable domain is EPEVTQTPSHQVTQMGQEVILRCVPISNHLYFYWYRQILGQKVEFLVSFYNNEISEKSEIFDDQFSVERPDGSNFTLKIRSTKLEDSAMYFCASSEASGLLRGYTFGSGTRLTVV.

The rearrangement uses TRBV5-5 and TRBJ1-4, with 7 nucleotides matching TRBD1. The CDR3 consists of 14 residues. Germline CDR1 SGHKS, CDR2 YYEKEE (reference sequence). Trimming at V came to 2 bases and at J to 7 bases, leaving 5 bases not matched to a gene. CDR3 DNA: TGTGCCAGCAGCTTAATTTACAGGGGTGAAAAACTGTTTTTT. Protein sequence: CASSLIYRGEKLFF.

This clone was recorded only once. The chain recombines TRBV7-8 with TRBJ2-2; no definite D call. Deletions cut 9 bases from V and 1 base from J, with 6 bases between. Germline lookup yields CDR1 SGHVS and CDR2 FQNEAQ. The CDR3 has 12 amino acids. CDR3 sequence (DNA): TGTGCCAGTCCGCGGAACACCGGGGAGCTGTTTTTT. Residues: CASPRNTGELFF.

The chain employs TRBV2 and TRBJ1-4; the D is unclear. Trimming took 4 bases from V and 10 from J, leaving 16 bases between them. CDR1 is SNHLY and CDR2 is FYNNEI in the germline V gene. The CDR3 totals 14 residues. CDR3 coding DNA: TGTGCCAGCAGTGCTTTGACCGGGTATACAAAACTGTTTTTT. It encodes CASSALTGYTKLFF.

This clone was detected only once. V and J are TRBV11-3 and TRBJ1-1; D uncertain. The CDR3 covers 15 residues. Germline CDR1 is SGHNT and CDR2 is YENEEA. Trimming cost V 0 bases and J 0 bases, with 8 bases left between them. In DNA form, the CDR3 reads TGTGCCAGCAGCTTAGATCAGGTCATGAACACTGAAGCTTTCTTT. It translates to CASSLDQVMNTEAFF.

The chain carries TRBV27 and TRBJ1-4; 11 bases map to TRBD1. The V gene end was trimmed by 8 bases and the J gene end by 8 bases; junction bases not matched to a gene: 7. The CDR3 has 14 amino acids. The germline CDR1 and CDR2 sequences are MNHEY and SMNVEV (reference sequence). The CDR3 loop is CASGRTGGYEKLFF. In DNA, the CDR3 is TGTGCCAGCGGGCGGACAGGGGGCTACGAAAAACTGTTTTTT.

The chain recombines TRBV16 with TRBJ1-2; D may be TRBD1 (6 bases). V lost 5 bases to trimming and J lost 9 bases, with 19 bases between them. Germline-derived CDR1 and CDR2 are KGHSY and FQNENV. There are 14 residues in the CDR3. The DNA of the CDR3 is TGTGCCAGCAGCGTAAACCCAACAGGGCGAAGCTACACCTTC. It is translated as CASSVNPTGRSYTF.

This clone showed up just once. The CDR3 reads CASSPTTGFNQPQHF. DNA for the CDR3: TGTGCCAGCAGCCCTACGACAGGGTTCAATCAGCCCCAGCATTTT. V is TRBV6-5 and J is TRBJ1-5; 7 positions agree with TRBD1. Trimming removed 6 bases from V and 3 bases from J; junction bases left unmatched: 8. The V gene's germline CDR1 is MNHEY and CDR2 SVGAGI. This CDR3 is 15 amino acids long.

This chain uses TRBV15 with TRBJ2-3; 14 nucleotides line up with TRBD2. Germline V gene data show CDR1 as LNHNV and CDR2 as YYDKDF (reference sequence). After removal of 1 base from V and 0 bases from J, the junction contained 3 bases not matched to a gene. This CDR3 has 18 amino acids. CDR3: CATSRGLAGGPSTDTQYF. Written as DNA, the CDR3 is TGTGCCACCAGCAGAGGACTAGCGGGAGGGCCCAGCACAGATACGCAGTATTTT.

V and J are TRBV14 and TRBJ1-2; 8 bases are shared with TRBD1. The junction had 5 bases not matched to a gene; V was cut back by 2 bases and J by 0 bases. CDR1 and CDR2 (germline): SGHDN, FVKESK. The CDR3 totals 16 residues. The CDR3 DNA reads TGTGCCAGCAGCCAAATAAGGACAGGGCCTAACTATGGCTACACCTTC. Translated: CASSQIRTGPNYGYTF.

This chain joins TRBV14 and TRBJ1-2; 7 bases are shared with TRBD1. There are 15 residues in the CDR3. J gave up 5 bases and V 3 bases, and 9 bases lay outside the gene matches. The germline V gene has CDR1 SGHDN and CDR2 FVKESK. CDR3 nucleotides: TGTGCCAGCAGCCAGCCGGGGGACAGTTTTTATGGCTACACCTTC. It encodes CASSQPGDSFYGYTF. Based on the CDR3 plus reference TRBV14 and TRBJ1-2, the full variable domain is EAGVTQFPSHSVIEKGQTVTLRCDPISGHDNLYWYRRVMGKEIKFLLHFVKESKQDESGMPNNRFLAERTGGTYSTLKVQPAELEDSGVYFCASSQPGDSFYGYTFGSGTRLTVV.

The CDR3 here is CASSLGDNQPQHF. The DNA of the CDR3 is TGTGCCAGTAGTTTGGGAGACAATCAGCCCCAGCATTTT. The chain carries TRBV19 and TRBJ1-5; no definite D call. Deletions cut 5 bases from V and 3 bases from J, with 8 bases between. Per germline, CDR1 LNHDA and CDR2 SQIVND (reference sequence). This CDR3 has 13 amino acids.

This sequence joins TRBV5-1 and TRBJ2-1, with 14 bases aligning to TRBD2. The germline V gene has CDR1 SGHRS and CDR2 YFSETQ. The CDR3 covers 16 residues. With V trimmed by 0 bases and J by 8 bases, 4 bases remained unmatched. The CDR3 coding sequence is TGCGCCAGCAGCTTGGAGGGGACTAGCGGGAGCCATGAGCAGTTCTTC. Protein sequence: CASSLEGTSGSHEQFF.

This clone came up once. This sequence joins TRBV9 and TRBJ1-1; 7 bases match TRBD1. CDR3 length: 14 amino acids. Germline-derived CDR1 and CDR2 are SGDLS and YYNGEE. V lost 4 bases, J lost 0 bases, and 3 bases stayed unmatched. DNA for the CDR3: TGTGCCAGCAGCCCGCAGGGGGTGAACACTGAAGCTTTCTTT. Its translation is CASSPQGVNTEAFF.

The chain recombines TRBV6-5 with TRBJ2-1; D uncertain. Trimming took 0 bases from V and 0 from J, leaving 3 bases between them. This CDR3 spans 14 amino acids. Germline CDR1 and CDR2: MNHEY and SVGAGI. The CDR3 loop is CASSYSSSYNEQFF. The CDR3 DNA sequence: TGTGCCAGCAGTTACTCCAGCTCCTACAATGAGCAGTTCTTC.

The chain uses TRBV11-2 and TRBJ1-1; 11 nucleotides match TRBD1. CDR1 is SGHAT and CDR2 is FQNNGV in the germline V gene. Germline trimming cut 4 bases from V and 0 bases from J; bases unmatched to any gene: 7. The CDR3 runs 17 residues. The CDR3: CASSSPRDRGMNTEAFF. In DNA form, the CDR3 reads TGTGCCAGCAGCTCCCCCCGGGACAGGGGGATGAACACTGAAGCTTTCTTT.

This chain connects TRBV7-2 to TRBJ2-5, with TRBD1 matching 7 bases. CDR3 length: 15 amino acids. In germline, CDR1 is SGHTA, CDR2 FQGNSA. Germline trimming cut 6 bases from V and 4 bases from J; bases unmatched to any gene: 11. The CDR3 sequence: CASSPRTGIAETQYF. The CDR3 nucleotides are TGTGCCAGCAGTCCGAGGACAGGTATTGCAGAGACCCAGTACTTC.

CDR3 sequence reads: CASSLLIAVTYNEQFF. The CDR3, as DNA: TGTGCCAGCTCACTGCTTATAGCAGTGACCTACAATGAGCAGTTCTTC. This rearrangement joins TRBV18 to TRBJ2-1; no firm D call. This CDR3 region has 16 residues. Germline values: CDR1 KGHSH, CDR2 LQKENI. Between the trimmed V and J ends, which lost 4 bases and 2 bases, there was a span of 15 bases. The variable domain in full, with the rest retrieved from reference TRBV18 and TRBJ2-1, is NAGVMQNPRHLVRRRGQEARLRCSPMKGHSHVYWYRQLPEEGLKFMVYLQKENIIDESGMPKERFSAEFPKEGPSILRIQQVVRGDSAAYFCASSLLIAVTYNEQFFGPGTRLTVL.

Only one count was recorded for this clone. V usage is TRBV2 and J usage is TRBJ2-7; a possible D gene is TRBD2 (5 bases). The V gene's germline CDR1 is SNHLY and CDR2 FYNNEI. CDR3 length: 13 residues. The V end was cut by 7 bases, the J end by 0 bases, with 10 bases between. CDR3 loop: CASTWTGSYEQYF. The CDR3 DNA is TGTGCCAGCACTTGGACTGGCTCCTACGAGCAGTACTTC.

The genes are TRBV7-2 and TRBJ1-1; D uncertain. Trimming removed 5 bases at V and 0 bases at J, with 7 bases between. CDR3 length: 13 residues. Germline values: CDR1 SGHTA, CDR2 FQGNSA. The CDR3 region is CASSPTVNTEAFF. For the CDR3, the DNA is TGTGCCAGCAGCCCGACTGTGAACACTGAAGCTTTCTTT.